This T cell receptor (beta chain) was recorded in a study of CD8 T cells in ankylosing spondylitis. This CDR3 region has 15 residues. In germline, CDR1 is LGHNA, CDR2 YNFKEQ. Trimming removed 0 bases from V and 2 bases from J; junction bases left unmatched: 1. This clonotype was seen repeatedly, ten times or more. No antigen is known for it. Broader study findings: Reportedly, significant enrichment of disease-linked clones occurred in matched ankylosing spondylitis synovial fluid. Some motif variants had been reported before (in reactive arthritis synovial fluid and blood). As for the disease-linked clones, they showed a CD8+ phenotype and occurred at relatively low frequencies in peripheral blood. What seemed typical of ankylosing spondylitis blood was a TCR beta motif built from 7 or 8 highly homologous variants.

Making the TCR beta libraries involved quantitative 5'-RACE with molecular barcodes. TCRdb redid the calling of the 5' RACE reads with MiXCR, one entry per CDR3 protein. In the table there are about 460,000 distinct CDR3 sequences, roughly 5.2% of which are singletons. The sample comprised blood, either unsorted or a sorted T cell fraction (not recorded which). The chain has TRBV4-2 and TRBJ1-1, with 9 bases fitting TRBD1. This receptor was taken from a male donor with ankylosing spondylitis. The CDR3, as DNA: TGTGCCAGCAGCCAAGAGGGACAGGGAAACACTGAAGCTTTCTTT. It is translated as CASSQEGQGNTEAFF.